This T cell receptor (beta chain) was documented in a study of blood T cell repertoires in COVID-19. Study at large: T cells, B-cell-depleted T cells, or PBMCs supplied cDNA or gDNA.

Produced via immunoSEQ multiplex PCR; TCRdb's table is partial and in-frame only. Among 270,000 or so clones, 70% to 90% were seen once, and the ten largest hold roughly 1.2%. Recruitment covered about two dozen US areas and drew participants whose ages spanned roughly 18 to 100 years. Which cohort a participant joined came from the clinical history participants gave. Input material: PBMCs or T cells enriched from blood (not recorded which). This TCR derives from a woman in her thirties or forties with acute COVID-19.

CDR3 loop: CASKNREYSNQPQHF. The CDR3 DNA is TGTGCCAGTAAAAACAGGGAGTATAGCAATCAGCCCCAGCATTTT. The chain joins TRBV6-5 to TRBJ1-5; D might be TRBD1 (6 bases). Trimming removed 9 bases at V and 0 bases at J, with 15 bases between. Germline CDR1 reads MNHEY; CDR2 reads SVGAGI. The CDR3 runs 15 residues.